The sequence of this T cell receptor beta chain was determined in a study of cytomegalovirus exposure and HLA in healthy donors. Data came from immunoSEQ multiplex PCR; TCRdb stores just in-frame clones and leaves some out. The sample holds some 180,000 clones, 80% to 85% seen once. The CDR3 extends over 18 amino acids. The germline V gene encodes CDR1 SGHDN and CDR2 FVKESK. The ends were cut back, 3 bases at V and 4 bases at J, with 24 bases in the middle. This clonotype originated in a woman in her 30s in good health and CMV-seronegative. The sequencing sample was made of PBMCs. V usage is TRBV14 and J usage is TRBJ2-5; possible D gene TRBD2, 5 bases. CDR3 in amino acids: CASSHIRVRDWSGETQYF. The DNA of the CDR3 is TGTGCCAGCAGCCATATAAGGGTGAGGGATTGGTCAGGAGAGACCCAGTACTTC.